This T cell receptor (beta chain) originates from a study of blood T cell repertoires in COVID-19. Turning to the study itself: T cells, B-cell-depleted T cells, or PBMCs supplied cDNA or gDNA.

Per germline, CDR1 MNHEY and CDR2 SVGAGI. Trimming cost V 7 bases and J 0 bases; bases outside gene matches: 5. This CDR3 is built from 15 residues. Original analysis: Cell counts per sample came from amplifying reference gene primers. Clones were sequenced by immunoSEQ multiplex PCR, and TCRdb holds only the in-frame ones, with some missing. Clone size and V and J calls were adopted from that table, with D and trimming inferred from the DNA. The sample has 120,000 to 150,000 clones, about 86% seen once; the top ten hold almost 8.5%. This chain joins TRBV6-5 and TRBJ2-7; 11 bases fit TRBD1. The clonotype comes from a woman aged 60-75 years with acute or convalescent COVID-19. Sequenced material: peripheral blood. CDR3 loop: CASTPGQGDSYEQYF. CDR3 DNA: TGTGCCAGCACCCCGGGACAGGGGGACTCCTACGAGCAGTACTTC.